Listed below are T cell receptor beta chains from one sample, sequenced in a study of blood T cell repertoires in COVID-19. Generated by immunoSEQ multiplex PCR, the TCRdb table keeps only in-frame clones and is missing some. The sample consists of some 340,000 clones, 90% of them appearing once. The source material was PBMCs or T cells enriched from blood (not recorded which). The source of these receptors is a woman aged 30 to 39 who had been exposed to COVID-19. The CDR3 runs from the conserved cysteine through the conserved F or W.

TRBV28,CASTTSAGGGYGYTF
TRBV5-4,CASSLLTGGLETQYF
TRBV19,CASTGDRGLDTIYF
TRBV11-2,CASSPGSLVQPQHF
TRBV10-3,CAIPERASGGSEQYF
TRBV5-8,CASSPRMTGYGYTF
TRBV6-1,CASSEEAGLIQYF
TRBV19,CASSIERGAEAFF
TRBV29-1,CSALRGELFF
TRBV6-6,CASSVREALAKNIQYF
TRBV12-3/TRBV12-4,CASRVRQGKEQYF
TRBV6-5,CASIYRMNTEAFF
TRBV19,CASKVEVSAEAFF
TRBV5-1,CASSERQGYAGELFF
TRBV2,CASTDLNTEAFF
TRBV5-6,CASTIDLAPSTDTQYF
TRBV7-9,CASSLDRNSPYNEQFF
TRBV14,CASSQAVNTIYF
TRBV10-3,CAIRRPSGQVHYGYTF
TRBV10-3,CAISESVARYNEQFF
TRBV7-9,CASSFQGAKNIQYF
TRBV27,CASSPTGDTEAFF
TRBV5-8,CASRLQPIQPQHF
TRBV4-1,CASSQPNYRDEQFF
TRBV5-1,CASSPAGGAISAYGYTF
TRBV27,CASSEYRGGYGYTF
TRBV3-1/TRBV3-2,CASSRRVNQPQHF
TRBV6-5,CASSSNTANTEAFF
TRBV9,CASSVYPSSYEQYF
TRBV13,CASSLAPPRGGSYEQYF
TRBV9,CASTVGTSPLAYGYTF
TRBV6-6,CASSGGGLGQPQHF
TRBV18,CASSGTTRGYQPQHF
TRBV3-1/TRBV3-2,CASSQGTGASAYEQYF
TRBV27,CASSLGLQETQYF
TRBV7-8,CASSAGLVPSEQYF
TRBV2,CASRTDRGRPQHF
TRBV6-5,CASRSGSSYNSPLHF
TRBV3-1/TRBV3-2,CASSQVSKMNTEAFF
TRBV5-6,CASSWGGPNYGYTF
TRBV6-1,CASSEAGAGQPQHF
TRBV7-2,CASSLGLAGVLSYNEQFF
TRBV6-2/TRBV6-3,CASSYGGAWKDTQYF
TRBV3-1/TRBV3-2,CASSHDRDYNEQFF
TRBV6-5,CASSYVTRRVQETQYF
TRBV7-8,CASSSLDRAAGYTF
TRBV15,CATSSQGINTDTQYF
TRBV2,CASSETQHRASLNEQFF
TRBV4-2,CASSQDSLRNTGELFF